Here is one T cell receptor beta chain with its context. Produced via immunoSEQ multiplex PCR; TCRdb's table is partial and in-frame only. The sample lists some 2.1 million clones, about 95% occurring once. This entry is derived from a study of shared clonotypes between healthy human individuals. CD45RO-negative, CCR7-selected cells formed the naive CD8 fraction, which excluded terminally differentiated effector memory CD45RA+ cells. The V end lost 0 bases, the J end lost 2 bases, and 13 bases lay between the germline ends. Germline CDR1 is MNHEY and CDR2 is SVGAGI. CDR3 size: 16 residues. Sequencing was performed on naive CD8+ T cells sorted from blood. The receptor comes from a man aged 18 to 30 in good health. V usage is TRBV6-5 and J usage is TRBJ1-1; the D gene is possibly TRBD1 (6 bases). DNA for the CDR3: TGTGCCAGCAGTTACTCTTTCGGCAGGGGTAACACTGAAGCTTTCTTT. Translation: CASSYSFGRGNTEAFF.